A selection of T cell receptor beta chains follows, all from one sample in a study of metastatic and nonmetastatic thyroid tumors. TCRdb recomputed clones from the PCR reads via MiXCR. The sample yields some 42,000 clones, about 26% seen once. Material: blood. All receptors come from a male donor with papillary thyroid cancer or a benign thyroid nodule (not recorded which). Some clones in this sample may be carry-over from other donors' samples. Each CDR3 is given with its conserved first and last residue. D genes are given only for firm matches. A clone size is listed for some rows: how often the clone was seen (once, few, many), or a class if it is expanded.

size,length,D,V,J,CDR3,DNA
few,14,.,TRBV28,TRBJ2-7,CASSFAGNLDEQYF,TGTGCCAGCAGTTTTGCCGGGAATCTCGACGAGCAGTACTTC
.,16,.,TRBV28,TRBJ1-6,CASSPLRGEYNSPLHF,TGTGCCAGCAGTCCCCTCAGGGGAGAATATAATTCACCCCTCCACTTT
.,15,TRBD1,TRBV18,TRBJ2-3,CASSPRQGAQDTQYF,TGTGCCAGCTCACCACGTCAGGGGGCGCAGGATACGCAGTATTTT
once,15,TRBD1,TRBV7-2,TRBJ2-7,CASSLGGTGIYEQYF,TGTGCCAGCAGCTTGGGCGGGACAGGGATTTACGAGCAGTACTTC
.,16,.,TRBV9,TRBJ2-2,CASSAPGAEGTGELFF,TGTGCCAGCAGCGCTCCGGGCGCCGAGGGCACCGGGGAGCTGTTTTTT
medium-sized,15,TRBD1,TRBV6-1,TRBJ2-1,CASRLTGGVYNEQFF,TGTGCCAGCAGACTGACAGGGGGTGTATACAATGAGCAGTTCTTC
few,14,.,TRBV27,TRBJ2-1,CASICMISYNEQFF,TGTGCCAGCATCTGCATGATCTCCTACAATGAGCAGTTCTTC
.,18,.,TRBV9,TRBJ1-1,CASSVSSGQIHRGTEAFF,TGTGCCAGCAGCGTAAGTAGCGGACAAATCCACCGGGGCACTGAAGCTTTCTTT
many,11,.,TRBV20-1,TRBJ1-3,CGRKNGNTIYF,TGCGGGCGGAAAAATGGAAACACCATATATTTT
.,15,.,TRBV4-1,TRBJ1-2,CASSQDHPSAAQDTF,TGCGCCAGCAGCCAAGACCACCCTTCGGCCGCCCAGGACACCTTC
.,13,.,TRBV5-1,TRBJ2-7,CASSSRRRDEQYF,TGCGCCAGCAGCTCCCGGAGGCGCGACGAGCAGTACTTC
few,15,.,TRBV28,TRBJ1-5,CANSDQGYSNQPQHF,TGTGCCAACAGCGATCAGGGATATAGCAATCAGCCCCAGCATTTT
many,15,.,TRBV19,TRBJ1-5,CASSIDGGHNQPQHF,TGTGCCAGTAGTATTGACGGGGGGCACAATCAGCCCCAGCATTTT
.,15,TRBD2,TRBV11-3,TRBJ2-3,CASSLGLGDTDTQYF,TGTGCCAGCAGCTTGGGACTAGGTGACACAGATACGCAGTATTTT
many,16,TRBD1,TRBV7-9,TRBJ1-4,CASSFQGATTNEKLFF,TGTGCCAGCAGCTTTCAGGGGGCCACAACTAATGAAAAACTGTTTTTT
.,17,TRBD2,TRBV5-1,TRBJ2-2,CASARAAGAISGGELFF,TGCGCCAGCGCGAGGGCAGCGGGAGCCATTAGTGGCGGGGAGCTGTTTTTT
few,14,.,TRBV4-3,TRBJ2-5,CASSQEGGRETQYF,TGCGCCAGCAGCCAAGAGGGGGGCCGGGAGACCCAGTACTTC
few,14,.,TRBV6-1,TRBJ2-7,CASTETGTPYEQYF,TGTGCCAGCACCGAGACCGGGACCCCCTACGAGCAGTACTTC
few,15,TRBD2,TRBV20-1,TRBJ2-1,CSAILGTRMSHEQFF,TGCAGTGCGATTCTCGGGACTAGGATGTCTCATGAGCAGTTCTTC
once,13,TRBD1,TRBV20-1,TRBJ2-3,CSAVQQGQDTQYF,TGCAGTGCTGTCCAACAGGGGCAAGATACGCAGTATTTT
.,16,TRBD1,TRBV27,TRBJ1-4,CASRRDREATNEKLFF,TGTGCCAGCAGACGGGACAGGGAAGCAACTAATGAAAAACTGTTTTTT
.,14,TRBD2,TRBV18,TRBJ2-7,CASSPDGEGHEQYF,TGTGCCAGCTCACCAGACGGGGAGGGTCACGAGCAGTACTTC
many,11,.,TRBV29-1,TRBJ1-1,CSANTNTEAFF,TGCAGCGCCAATACGAACACTGAAGCTTTCTTT
.,14,TRBD2,TRBV28,TRBJ2-1,CASSIAGGPNEQFF,TGTGCCAGCAGTATAGCGGGAGGACCTAATGAGCAGTTCTTC
.,15,.,TRBV10-3,TRBJ2-5,CAISEDATIQETQYF,TGTGCCATCAGCGAAGACGCCACCATCCAAGAGACCCAGTACTTC
.,14,.,TRBV25-1,TRBJ2-2,CASSEYLAPGELFF,TGTGCCAGCAGTGAATACTTAGCCCCCGGGGAGCTGTTTTTT
few,13,.,TRBV18,TRBJ1-1,CASSSNWNTEAFF,TGTGCCAGCTCATCGAACTGGAACACTGAAGCTTTCTTT
few,13,TRBD1,TRBV6-1,TRBJ1-2,CASRRDRGYGYTF,TGTGCCAGCAGGAGAGACAGGGGGTACGGCTACACCTTC
medium-sized,15,TRBD2,TRBV5-1,TRBJ2-1,CASSSTKREVVEQFF,TGCGCCAGCAGCTCCACAAAGCGGGAGGTGGTTGAGCAGTTCTTC
.,15,TRBD2,TRBV11-2,TRBJ2-7,CASSSSGSSSYEQYF,TGTGCCAGCAGCTCGAGCGGGAGTTCCTCCTACGAGCAGTACTTC
few,12,.,TRBV20-1,TRBJ2-5,CSASGDQETQYF,TGCAGTGCTAGCGGGGACCAAGAGACCCAGTACTTC
many,15,TRBD2,TRBV2,TRBJ2-3,CASSPGLAGGDTQYF,TGTGCCAGCAGCCCTGGACTAGCGGGAGGAGATACGCAGTATTTT
many,14,.,TRBV7-9,TRBJ1-3,CASSYGQLGNTIYF,TGTGCCAGCAGCTACGGACAGCTCGGAAACACCATATATTTT
few,13,.,TRBV6-1,TRBJ1-1,CASQSTGNTEAFF,TGTGCCAGCCAGAGCACTGGGAACACTGAAGCTTTCTTT
.,16,TRBD1,TRBV2,TRBJ1-3,CASRGQNLFSGNTIYF,TGTGCCAGCAGGGGACAGAATCTATTTTCTGGAAACACCATATATTTT
many,14,TRBD1,TRBV29-1,TRBJ2-7,CSVEAFDREYEQYF,TGCAGCGTTGAAGCGTTTGACAGGGAATACGAGCAGTACTTC
many,17,TRBD1,TRBV18,TRBJ1-4,CASSPFTGTGTNEKLFF,TGTGCCAGCTCACCCTTTACCGGGACAGGGACTAATGAAAAACTGTTTTTT
.,17,TRBD1,TRBV2,TRBJ1-1,CASSETTEGADHTEAFF,TGTGCCAGCAGTGAAACTACGGAGGGGGCTGATCACACTGAAGCTTTCTTT
.,14,.,TRBV12-3/TRBV12-4,TRBJ1-6,CASSLYGYNSPLHF,TGTGCCAGCAGTTTGTACGGGTATAATTCACCCCTCCACTTT
.,16,TRBD2,TRBV20-1,TRBJ2-2,CSASPSGGSNTGELFF,TGCAGTGCTAGTCCTAGCGGGGGTTCGAACACCGGGGAGCTGTTTTTT
few,14,.,TRBV12-3/TRBV12-4,TRBJ1-2,CASSLASTQFGYTF,TGTGCCAGCAGTTTAGCGAGCACGCAGTTTGGCTACACCTTC
.,13,.,TRBV6-1,TRBJ1-5,CASSEKSNQPQHF,TGTGCCAGCAGTGAAAAGTCCAATCAGCCCCAGCATTTT
.,17,TRBD2,TRBV6-1,TRBJ2-3,CASSEVSGGAGTDTQYF,TGTGCCAGCAGTGAAGTGAGCGGGGGGGCCGGCACAGATACGCAGTATTTT
.,8,.,TRBV20-1,TRBJ2-5,CSVIGQYF,TGCAGTGTTATTGGCCAGTACTTC
.,16,TRBD2,TRBV20-1,TRBJ2-1,CSARDGLAGGINEQFF,TGCAGTGCTAGGGACGGACTAGCGGGAGGCATCAATGAGCAGTTCTTC
many,14,.,TRBV18,TRBJ2-5,CASSPPDGGETQYF,TGTGCCAGCTCACCACCCGATGGCGGGGAGACCCAGTACTTC
many,15,TRBD1,TRBV7-6,TRBJ1-5,CASSLGQGFNQPQHF,TGTGCCAGCAGCTTAGGACAGGGGTTCAATCAGCCCCAGCATTTT
.,14,.,TRBV4-2,TRBJ1-4,CASSRRTANEKLFF,TGTGCCAGCAGCCGACGGACAGCCAATGAAAAACTGTTTTTT
few,14,.,TRBV5-1,TRBJ1-6,CASSFSEFNSPLHF,TGCGCCAGCAGCTTTTCTGAGTTCAATTCACCCCTCCACTTT
.,10,.,TRBV6-1,TRBJ2-7,CASSAYEQYF,TGTGCCAGCAGTGCCTACGAGCAGTACTTC
.,15,.,TRBV5-6,TRBJ2-7,CASSVMGAYPYEQYF,TGTGCCAGCAGCGTGATGGGGGCCTATCCCTACGAGCAGTACTTC
.,14,TRBD2,TRBV7-9,TRBJ2-3,CASSFTAGRDTQYF,TGTGCCAGCAGCTTTACAGCGGGACGAGATACGCAGTATTTT
.,16,TRBD2,TRBV20-1,TRBJ2-7,CSAGGGSGRFEYEQYF,TGCAGTGCTGGGGGGGGAAGCGGGAGGTTTGAGTACGAGCAGTACTTC
many,16,.,TRBV4-1,TRBJ2-2,CASSQFGGTNTGELFF,TGCGCCAGCAGCCAATTCGGCGGGACGAACACCGGGGAGCTGTTTTTT
.,12,.,TRBV7-9,TRBJ1-5,CASGPRNQPQHF,TGTGCCAGCGGACCGCGCAATCAGCCCCAACATTTT